The sequence of this TCR beta chain was determined in a study of OX40 agonist ivuxolimab in advanced cancers. Study context: The diagnoses of dose-escalation patients were hepatocellular carcinoma, melanoma, renal cell or head and neck cancer.

This CDR3 has 15 amino acids. Germline loops: CDR1 WNHNN, CDR2 SYGVQD (reference sequence). Trimming took 2 bases from V and 6 from J; bases not matched to a gene: 5. Repertoires were generated with immunoSEQ multiplex PCR, while TCRdb's copy carries only in-frame clones and drops some. The data contain approximately 35,000 clones, roughly 80% of them seen just once; the ten biggest clones take up around a sixth. V is TRBV10-1 and J is TRBJ2-3; 10 bases match TRBD1. This TCR was sampled from an adult with an advanced solid tumor such as melanoma, head and neck, liver or kidney cancer. Sample: CD4+ or CD8+ T cells sorted from blood, taken in a trial of the OX40 agonist ivuxolimab. The CDR3 coding sequence is TGCGCCAGCAGTGAGGGGACAGGGGCGGTGGATACGCAGTATTTT. Protein product: CASSEGTGAVDTQYF.